The 32 T cell receptor beta chains listed next were all sequenced from one sample in a study of CD8 T cells in Susac syndrome. The RNA input was about 0.45 to 1 ug, and it was reverse transcribed with random hexamers. TCRdb reprocessed the immunoSEQ multiplex PCR reads with MiXCR, giving one entry per CDR3 protein. Seen here are about 200,000 distinct CDR3 sequences, over 90% observed once, and the top ten hold roughly 0.088%. Material: CD4+ T cells from PBMCs. The receptors come from a human donor with multiple sclerosis.

The rearrangement uses TRBV3-1 and TRBJ2-1; D may be TRBD2 (5 bases). The length of the CDR3 is 15 residues. Looked up from germline, CDR1 is LGHDT and CDR2 is YNNKEL (reference sequence). V lost 0 bases, J lost 5 bases, and 11 bases lay in between. The CDR3 region has the DNA TGTGCCAGCAGCCAAGATAAACTAGGTCACAATGAGCAGTTCTTC. Its protein product is CASSQDKLGHNEQFF.

The chain is built from TRBV7-9 and TRBJ2-7; TRBD1 is a possible D gene (5 bases). The CDR3 totals 13 residues. Germline CDR1 reads SEHNR; CDR2 reads FQNEAQ (reference sequence). V was shortened by 4 bases and J by 4 bases, with 11 bases between the two germline ends. The CDR3 DNA follows: TGTGCCAGCAGCTCGGAGACAGTATACGAGCAGTACTTC. Its translation: CASSSETVYEQYF.

The rearrangement joins TRBV3-1 to TRBJ2-5, with D perhaps TRBD1 or TRBD2 (5 bases each). Between the trimmed V and J ends, which lost 3 bases and 5 bases, there was a span of 13 bases. Germline CDR1 is LGHDT and CDR2 is YNNKEL (reference sequence). The CDR3 runs to 14 residues. CDR3 bases: TGTGCCAGCAGCCAGGGGGACCTGTGGGAGACCCAGTACTTC. It specifies CASSQGDLWETQYF.

The V call is TRBV6-5, the J call TRBJ1-1; D is unclear. Per the germline V gene, CDR1 is MNHEY and CDR2 is SVGAGI. This CDR3 is built from 13 residues. V was trimmed by 5 bases and J by 1 base, leaving 8 bases between them. CDR3 loop: CASSPRRNTEAFF. The DNA of the CDR3 is TGTGCCAGCAGTCCCCGTAGGAACACTGAAGCTTTCTTT.

A single count supports this clonotype. The J gene is TRBJ2-3, the V gene TRBV4-2, with TRBD2 identical over 8 bases. CDR1 and CDR2 from the germline V gene are LGHNA and YNFKEQ. V lost 4 bases, J lost 4 bases, and 13 bases stayed unmatched. This CDR3 has 17 amino acids. Here the CDR3 DNA reads TGTGCCAGCAGCCCTCTATCGACTAGCGCTAGAGCAGATACGCAGTATTTT. It is translated as CASSPLSTSARADTQYF.

The rearrangement uses TRBV6-6 and TRBJ2-1, with 12 bases identical to TRBD2. Trimming cost V 0 bases and J 8 bases; bases outside gene matches: 5. CDR1 is MNHNY and CDR2 is SVGAGI in the germline V gene (reference sequence). This CDR3 is built from 16 residues. The CDR3 is CASSYSLAGGPYEQFF. The DNA of the CDR3 is TGTGCCAGCAGTTACTCCCTAGCGGGGGGGCCATATGAGCAGTTCTTC.

The chain couples TRBV24-1 to TRBJ2-1; 8 nucleotides line up with TRBD1. Germline CDR1 KGHDR, CDR2 SFDVKD. The CDR3 has 17 amino acids. V was pared by 3 bases and J by 6 bases, with 12 bases of the junction left unmatched. CDR3 loop: CATSDINGDRRVNEQFF. The CDR3 nucleotides are TGTGCCACCAGTGATATTAATGGGGACAGGCGGGTCAATGAGCAGTTCTTC.

The rearrangement uses TRBV20-1 and TRBJ1-2; a weak D match, TRBD1 (5 bases). V lost 1 base, J lost 7 bases, and 19 bases lay in between. CDR3 length: 15 amino acids. Germline CDR1 and CDR2: DFQATT and SNEGSKA (reference sequence). The CDR3 here is CSARATPDGDLGYTF. The CDR3 DNA is TGCAGTGCTAGAGCAACCCCCGACGGGGACCTTGGCTACACCTTC.

The chain recombines TRBV2 with TRBJ1-3; a possible D gene is TRBD1 (5 bases). The CDR3 is 13 amino acids. In germline, CDR1 is SNHLY, CDR2 FYNNEI. V dropped 3 bases and J dropped 7 bases, with 10 bases sitting between them. In DNA, the CDR3 is TGTGCCAGCAGTGACAGGAGGGGCAACACCATATATTTT. It translates to CASSDRRGNTIYF.

The rearrangement uses TRBV6-2 or TRBV6-3 and TRBJ1-5; 9 bases are a match to TRBD1. The V segment lost 3 bases and the J segment 4 bases; nucleotides outside the gene matches: 1. The CDR3 extends over 14 amino acids. Germline V CDR1 and CDR2: MNHEY, SVGEGT. CDR3 amino acids: CASSYGQGNQPQHF. CDR3 bases: TGTGCCAGCAGTTATGGACAGGGGAATCAGCCCCAGCATTTT.

This clonotype is a singleton in its sample. The chain couples TRBV29-1 to TRBJ1-1, with unresolved D. V was clipped by 1 base and J by 10 bases, with 16 bases between them. The CDR3 covers 13 residues. Germline CDR1 reads SQVTM; CDR2 reads ANQGSEA. The CDR3 protein is CSVEGGPFPRAFF. DNA of the CDR3: TGCAGCGTTGAAGGCGGACCTTTCCCGCGAGCTTTCTTT.

J is TRBJ2-1 and V is TRBV20-1; unclear D gene. Germline CDR1 reads DFQATT; CDR2 reads SNEGSKA (reference sequence). Deletions cut 1 base from V and 8 bases from J, with 9 bases between. The CDR3 runs to 12 residues. The CDR3 is CSARGPRHEQFF. The CDR3 DNA reads TGCAGTGCTAGAGGACCCCGCCATGAGCAGTTCTTC.

The chain is built from TRBV6-5 and TRBJ1-2, with D unclear. Germline V CDR1 and CDR2: MNHEY, SVGAGI. The V and J ends lost 0 bases and 4 bases respectively, with 12 bases between them. The CDR3 runs to 15 residues. CDR3: CASSYSVAGVYGYTF. Here the CDR3 DNA reads TGTGCCAGCAGTTACTCAGTGGCAGGCGTCTATGGCTACACCTTC.

The V call is TRBV5-1, the J call TRBJ2-7, with 14 nucleotides matching TRBD2. The CDR3 has 16 residues. Germline-derived CDR1 and CDR2 are SGHRS and YFSETQ. The ends lost 2 bases at V and 6 bases at J; junction bases unmatched: 7. CDR3 coding DNA: TGCGCCAGCAGCTTAGACACCGGGACTAGCGGGAGCGAGCAGTACTTC. Protein sequence: CASSLDTGTSGSEQYF.

The genes are TRBV19 and TRBJ2-7; 9 positions match TRBD1. V dropped 8 bases and J dropped 4; count of bases not matched to a gene: 12. The CDR3 covers 15 residues. The germline gives CDR1 LNHDA, CDR2 SQIVND (reference sequence). The CDR3 DNA follows: TGTGCCAGTGCCGAATCCGGGACAGGGCGTTACGAGCAGTACTTC. Residues: CASAESGTGRYEQYF. Variable domain in full (rest from reference TRBV19 and TRBJ2-7): DGGITQSPKYLFRKEGQNVTLSCEQNLNHDAMYWYRQDPGQGLRLIYYSQIVNDFQKGDIAEGYSVSREKKESFPLTVTSAQKNPTAFYLCASAESGTGRYEQYFGPGTRLTVT.

The chain has TRBV24-1 and TRBJ2-5; unclear D gene. This CDR3 is built from 13 residues. Per the germline V gene, CDR1 is KGHDR and CDR2 is SFDVKD. Trimming left V 3 bases short and J 4 bases short, with 8 bases between. CDR3 residues: CATSDPPAETQYF. In nucleotides, the CDR3 is TGTGCCACCAGTGATCCCCCGGCAGAGACCCAGTACTTC.

This clonotype was seen once. V usage is TRBV20-1 and J usage is TRBJ2-5; TRBD2 aligns across 7 bases. CDR3 length equals 15 residues. V gave up 0 bases and J gave up 4 bases; unmatched junction bases: 8. CDR1 and CDR2 (germline): DFQATT, SNEGSKA (reference sequence). CDR3 residues: CSARDLTSPGETQYF. The CDR3 DNA follows: TGCAGTGCTAGAGACCTGACTAGCCCGGGAGAGACCCAGTACTTC.

This clonotype has a handful of counts. V gene TRBV25-1 combines with J gene TRBJ2-5; D is ambiguous. The CDR3 consists of 11 residues. Trimming cost V 6 bases and J 5 bases, with 7 bases left between them. Germline values: CDR1 MGHDK, CDR2 SYGVNS. The CDR3 here is CASRSGETQYF. CDR3 bases: TGTGCCAGCAGATCTGGGGAGACCCAGTACTTC.

This chain links TRBV7-2 with TRBJ2-4; no clear D gene. CDR1 is SGHTA, CDR2 FQGNSA, per germline. CDR3 length: 15 amino acids. Between the trimmed V and J ends, which lost 2 bases and 10 bases, there was a span of 18 bases. CDR3 nucleotide sequence: TGTGCCAGCAGCTTATCCCACCGTAACGCGGATATTCAGTACTTC. This codes for CASSLSHRNADIQYF.

This sequence joins TRBV3-1 and TRBJ2-7, with D uncertain. The germline CDR1 and CDR2 sequences are LGHDT and YNNKEL (reference sequence). The CDR3 spans 13 residues. The V end was cut by 0 bases, the J end by 9 bases, with 12 bases between. The CDR3 DNA reads as TGTGCCAGCAGCCAAGAGAGGACCGTCCGGCAGTACTTC. Its translation: CASSQERTVRQYF.

This clonotype was recorded only once. The V and J genes are TRBV20-1 and TRBJ2-7; D is perhaps TRBD1 or TRBD2 (5 bases each). This CDR3 region has 13 residues. V lost 6 bases to trimming and J lost 6 bases, with 18 bases between them. Germline V gives CDR1 DFQATT, CDR2 SNEGSKA (reference sequence). The CDR3 DNA follows: TGCAGTGCCGCCCCGGGGCACGCCACCGAGCAGTACTTC. Encoded protein: CSAAPGHATEQYF.

The genes are TRBV30 and TRBJ2-3; 7 positions match TRBD1. CDR1 and CDR2 from the germline V gene are GTSNPN and SVGIG (reference sequence). V shed 0 bases, J shed 1 base, and the junction held 4 bases outside the gene matches. The CDR3 is made up of 15 amino acids. The CDR3, as DNA: TGTGCCTGGAGTGTGGGGCAGGGGGGCACAGATACGCAGTATTTT. Translated: CAWSVGQGGTDTQYF.

The J gene is TRBJ2-5, the V gene TRBV5-1; D may match TRBD1 or TRBD2 (5 bases each). This CDR3 is built from 14 residues. Germline V lookup: CDR1 SGHRS, CDR2 YFSETQ. V was pared by 6 bases and J by 5 bases, with 17 bases between. CDR3: CASNSGREVETQYF. In DNA form, the CDR3 reads TGCGCCAGCAATTCGGGACGGGAAGTGGAGACCCAGTACTTC.

The chain recombines TRBV3-1 with TRBJ2-5; tentatively, D is TRBD1 (5 bases). The V and J ends lost 2 bases and 2 bases respectively, with 9 bases between them. The CDR3 length is 14 residues. Per germline, CDR1 LGHDT and CDR2 YNNKEL (reference sequence). Here the CDR3 DNA reads TGTGCCAGCAGCCAAACCGCAGGGCAAGAGACCCAGTACTTC. Encoded protein: CASSQTAGQETQYF.

The rearrangement uses TRBV14 and TRBJ2-7; TRBD2 aligns across 13 bases. The CDR3 spans 17 residues. V shed 4 bases and J 1 base; nucleotides not matched to a gene: 7. Germline values: CDR1 SGHDN, CDR2 FVKESK. CDR3 loop: CASSPWTSGGQSYEQYF. The CDR3 bases are TGTGCCAGCAGCCCCTGGACTAGCGGGGGTCAGTCCTACGAGCAGTACTTC.

The V call is TRBV20-1, the J call TRBJ1-1; TRBD1 matches at 7 bases. The germline CDR1 and CDR2 sequences are DFQATT and SNEGSKA (reference sequence). CDR3 length: 11 amino acids. Germline trimming cut 6 bases from V and 7 bases from J; bases unmatched to any gene: 5. The CDR3 loop reads CSAPGQVEAFF. The DNA for the CDR3 is TGCAGTGCCCCTGGACAGGTTGAAGCTTTCTTT.

This chain links TRBV29-1 with TRBJ1-1; D remains unclear. The V gene's germline CDR1 is SQVTM and CDR2 ANQGSEA. The CDR3 loop spans 13 amino acids. Trimming cost V 3 bases and J 0 bases, with 8 bases left between them. The CDR3: CSVENQMNTEAFF. As DNA, the CDR3 is TGCAGCGTTGAGAATCAGATGAACACTGAAGCTTTCTTT.

The chain recombines TRBV7-9 with TRBJ2-5, with 8 bases lining up with TRBD1. The J segment lost 5 bases and the V segment lost 5 bases, leaving 7 bases of the junction unmatched. CDR3 length equals 14 residues. Germline V lookup: CDR1 SEHNR, CDR2 FQNEAQ (reference sequence). The CDR3 protein is CASSSQGAQETQYF. CDR3 DNA: TGTGCCAGCAGCAGCCAGGGGGCGCAGGAGACCCAGTACTTC.

V gene TRBV7-9 combines with J gene TRBJ1-5; 10 nucleotides line up with TRBD1. Trimming cost V 5 bases and J 2 bases; bases outside gene matches: 15. The CDR3 extends over 19 amino acids. The germline gives CDR1 SEHNR, CDR2 FQNEAQ (reference sequence). As DNA, the CDR3 is TGTGCCAGCAGCCCGAGCAGCGACAGGGGGCTCATTGGCAATCAGCCCCAGCATTTT. It translates to CASSPSSDRGLIGNQPQHF.

This chain connects TRBV9 to TRBJ1-2; D is unresolved. The V gene's germline CDR1 is SGDLS and CDR2 YYNGEE. Trimming took off 4 bases at V and 6 bases at J, with 19 bases between the two ends. The CDR3 loop spans 15 amino acids. The CDR3, as DNA: TGTGCCAGCAGCTCCCGCGGGGTGGCTATTGATGGCTACACCTTC. It specifies CASSSRGVAIDGYTF.

This chain links TRBV2 with TRBJ2-7; D is uncertain. The CDR3 runs to 12 residues. Trimming took off 4 bases at V and 0 bases at J, with 4 bases between the two ends. From germline, CDR1 is SNHLY and CDR2 FYNNEI. The CDR3 loop reads CASSATSYEQYF. The CDR3 bases are TGTGCCAGCAGTGCCACCTCCTACGAGCAGTACTTC.

This chain uses TRBV7-9 with TRBJ2-6; TRBD2 is a possible D gene (5 bases). There are 15 residues in the CDR3. Looked up from germline, CDR1 is SEHNR and CDR2 is FQNEAQ (reference sequence). Trimming cost V 5 bases and J 0 bases, with 8 bases left between them. The CDR3 region has the DNA TGTGCCAGCAGCGCCGCGGGCTCTGGGGCCAACGTCCTGACTTTC. Amino acids: CASSAAGSGANVLTF. Variable domain in full (rest from reference TRBV7-9 and TRBJ2-6): DTGVSQNPRHKITKRGQNVTFRCDPISEHNRLYWYRQTLGQGPEFLTYFQNEAQLEKSRLLSDRFSAERPKGSFSTLEIQRTEQGDSAMYLCASSAAGSGANVLTFGAGSRLTVL.